This entry is about one TCR beta chain. The sample is drawn from a study of cytomegalovirus exposure and HLA in healthy donors. CDR3 length equals 15 residues. V lost 0 bases and J lost 7, with 13 bases in between. Per the germline V gene, CDR1 is KGHSH and CDR2 is LQKENI. The study ran its PCR with 60 Vbeta and 13 Jbeta primers. This table comes from immunoSEQ multiplex PCR, and its TCRdb copy is limited to in-frame clones, with some not included. The table shows over 150,000 clones, with 70% to 80% occurring only once. This receptor was taken from a man aged 40-55 years in good health and CMV-seronegative. The chain combines TRBV18 with TRBJ1-5; D is possibly TRBD1 (5 bases). Input material: PBMCs. CDR3 sequence: CASSPPGGSGQPQHF. The CDR3 DNA reads TGTGCCAGCTCACCACCGGGAGGGTCAGGGCAGCCCCAGCATTTT. Drawing the rest from reference TRBV18 and TRBJ1-5, the complete variable domain is NAGVMQNPRHLVRRRGQEARLRCSPMKGHSHVYWYRQLPEEGLKFMVYLQKENIIDESGMPKERFSAEFPKEGPSILRIQQVVRGDSAAYFCASSPPGGSGQPQHFGDGTRLSIL.